These T cell receptor beta chains were read from a single sample in a study of T-cell reconstitution after alpha-beta-depleted transplantation in children. TCRdb recomputed calls from the PCR reads with MiXCR, one row per CDR3 protein. This table has 600,000 to 800,000 distinct CDR3 sequences, roughly 14% appearing once. Sequencing used PBMCs, obtained before TCRalphabeta/CD19-depleted stem cell transplant. The origin of the receptors is a girl aged 2-10 years with congenital amegakaryocytic thrombocytopenia, due to receive a stem cell transplant. Each CDR3 is given with its conserved first and last residue.

j_call v_call cdr3_aa
TRBJ2-1 TRBV12-3/TRBV12-4 CATAPGLAANNEQFF
TRBJ1-5 TRBV28 CASSLIPGREDNQPQHF
TRBJ2-1 TRBV18 CASSPPDGTGMDNEQFF
TRBJ2-1 TRBV25-1 CASSESTGLTYNEQFF
TRBJ2-1 TRBV28 CASSPPGLAEHLPYNEQFF
TRBJ2-3 TRBV9 CASSVGSRRIDTQYF
TRBJ1-2 TRBV9 CASSVSDRYGYTF
TRBJ2-2 TRBV5-1 CASTPTAVNTGELFF
TRBJ2-7 TRBV12-3/TRBV12-4 CASRPLRTFSYEQYF
TRBJ2-2 TRBV5-5 CASSLRVGTGELFF
TRBJ1-1 TRBV7-9 CASSLGGSMNTEAFF
TRBJ1-3 TRBV12-3/TRBV12-4 CASSLVNTIYF